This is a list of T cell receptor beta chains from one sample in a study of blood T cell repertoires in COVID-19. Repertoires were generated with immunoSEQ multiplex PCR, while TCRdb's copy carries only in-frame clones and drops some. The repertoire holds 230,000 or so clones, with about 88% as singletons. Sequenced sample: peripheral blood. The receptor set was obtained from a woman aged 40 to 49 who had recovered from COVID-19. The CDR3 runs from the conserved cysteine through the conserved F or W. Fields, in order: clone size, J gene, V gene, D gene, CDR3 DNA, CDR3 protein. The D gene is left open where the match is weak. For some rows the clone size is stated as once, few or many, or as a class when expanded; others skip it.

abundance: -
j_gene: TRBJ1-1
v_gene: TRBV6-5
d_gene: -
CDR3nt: TGTGCCAGCAGTTACCTCCAGGGGAGTGAAGCTTTCTTT
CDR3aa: CASSYLQGSEAFF

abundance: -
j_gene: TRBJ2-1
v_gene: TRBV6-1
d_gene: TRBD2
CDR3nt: TGTGCCAGCAGTGATCAGCGGGGGGCGAATGAGCAGTTCTTC
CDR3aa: CASSDQRGANEQFF

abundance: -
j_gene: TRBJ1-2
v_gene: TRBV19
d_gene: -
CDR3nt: TGTGCCAGTAGGGGCGGGAACTATGGCTACACCTTC
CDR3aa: CASRGGNYGYTF

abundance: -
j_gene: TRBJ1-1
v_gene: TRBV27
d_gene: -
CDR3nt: TGTGCCAGCAGTCATAGACAGGTTTCCATGAACACTGAAGCTTTCTTT
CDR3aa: CASSHRQVSMNTEAFF

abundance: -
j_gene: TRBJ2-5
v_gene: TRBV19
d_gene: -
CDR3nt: TGTGCCAGTAGTATTTCCATCCAAGAGACCCAGTACTTC
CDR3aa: CASSISIQETQYF

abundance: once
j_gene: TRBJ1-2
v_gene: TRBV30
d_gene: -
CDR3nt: TGTGCCTGGAGCAGGGGCGGGTATGGCTACACCTTC
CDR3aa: CAWSRGGYGYTF

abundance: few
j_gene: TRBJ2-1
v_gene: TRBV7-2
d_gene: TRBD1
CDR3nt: TGTGCCAGCAGCAATCACCAGGGGGCGATACAAAAAACGGCTGAGCAGTTCTTC
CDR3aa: CASSNHQGAIQKTAEQFF

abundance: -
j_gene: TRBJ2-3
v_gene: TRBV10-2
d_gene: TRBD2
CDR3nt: TGCGCCAGCAGTGATTCTAGCGGGGGAGATACGCAGTATTTT
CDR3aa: CASSDSSGGDTQYF

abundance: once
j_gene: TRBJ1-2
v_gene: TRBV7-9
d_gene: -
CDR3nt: TGTGCCAGCAGCTTAGGACAGAGCCACCTGTATGGCTACACCTTC
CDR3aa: CASSLGQSHLYGYTF

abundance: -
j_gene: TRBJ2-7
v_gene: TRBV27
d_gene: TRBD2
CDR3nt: TGTGCCAGCAGTTTCACTAGCGGGGGGGTATACGAGCAGTACTTC
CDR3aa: CASSFTSGGVYEQYF

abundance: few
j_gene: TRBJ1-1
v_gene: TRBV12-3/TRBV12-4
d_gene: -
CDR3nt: TGTGCCAGCGAATCGGTGAACACTGAAGCTTTCTTT
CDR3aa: CASESVNTEAFF

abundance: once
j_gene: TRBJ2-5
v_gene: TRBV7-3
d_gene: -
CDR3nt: TGTGCCAGCAGCTTAATGCCTCAGGGGGAGACCCAGTACTTC
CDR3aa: CASSLMPQGETQYF

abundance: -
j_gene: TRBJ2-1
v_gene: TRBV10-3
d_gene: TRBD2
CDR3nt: TGTGCCATCAGTGACCCCAAAGGACTAGCCCGCTACAATGAGCAGTTCTTC
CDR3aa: CAISDPKGLARYNEQFF

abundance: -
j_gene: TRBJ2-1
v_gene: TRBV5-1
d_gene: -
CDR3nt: TGCGCCAGCAGGAGGGAACAGGGTGGTACTGAGCAGTTCTTC
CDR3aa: CASRREQGGTEQFF

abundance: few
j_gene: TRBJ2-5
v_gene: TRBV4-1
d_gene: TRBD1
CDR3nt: TGCGCCAGCAGCCAAGTCCCGACAGGGTTCCAAGAGACCCAGTACTTC
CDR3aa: CASSQVPTGFQETQYF

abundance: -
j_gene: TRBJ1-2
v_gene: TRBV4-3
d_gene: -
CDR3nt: TGCGCCAGCTCTTTTTGGACAGCCCGAATTACCTTC
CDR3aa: CASSFWTARITF

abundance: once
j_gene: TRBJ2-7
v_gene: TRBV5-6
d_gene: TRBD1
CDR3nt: TGTGCCAGCAGCTCCGGACCTCCTATCCGGGACAGCCACTACGAGCAGTACTTC
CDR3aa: CASSSGPPIRDSHYEQYF

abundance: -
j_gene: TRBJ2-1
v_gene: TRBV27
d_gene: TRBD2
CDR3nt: TGTGCCAGCAGTTTAGAAGCGGGGGGGAGGAATGAGCAGTTCTTC
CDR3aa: CASSLEAGGRNEQFF

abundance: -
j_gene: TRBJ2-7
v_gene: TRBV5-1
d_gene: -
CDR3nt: TGCGCCAGCAGGTCCGGGGGCAGGGGGAGCTACGAGCAGTACTTC
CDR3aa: CASRSGGRGSYEQYF

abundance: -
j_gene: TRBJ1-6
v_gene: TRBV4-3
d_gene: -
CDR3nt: TGCGCCAGCAGCCAAGACACCGGGACGGGGGGATATAATTCACCCCTCCACTTT
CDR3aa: CASSQDTGTGGYNSPLHF

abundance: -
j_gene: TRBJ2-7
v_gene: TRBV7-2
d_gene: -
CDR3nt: TGTGCCAGCAGCTTGTCCGGGACACTGAGCTCCTACGAGCAGTACTTC
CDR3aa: CASSLSGTLSSYEQYF

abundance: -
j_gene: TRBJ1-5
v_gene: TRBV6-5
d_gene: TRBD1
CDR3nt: TGTGCCAGCAGTTCCGGACAGGGAGGTCAGCCCCAGCATTTT
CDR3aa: CASSSGQGGQPQHF

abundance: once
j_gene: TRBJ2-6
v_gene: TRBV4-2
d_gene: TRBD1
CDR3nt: TGTGCCAGCAGCCAAGATTTGGGACAGAGCTCTGGGGCCAACGTCCTGACTTTC
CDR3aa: CASSQDLGQSSGANVLTF

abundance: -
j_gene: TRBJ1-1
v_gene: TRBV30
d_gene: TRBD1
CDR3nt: TGTGCCTGGAGCATACACAGGGGCCGAGAAGCTTTCTTT
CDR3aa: CAWSIHRGREAFF

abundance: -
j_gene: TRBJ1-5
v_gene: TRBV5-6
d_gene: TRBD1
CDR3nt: TGTGCCAGCAGCCTTGGGACAGGAGCCTTTAGCAATCAGCCCCAGCATTTT
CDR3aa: CASSLGTGAFSNQPQHF

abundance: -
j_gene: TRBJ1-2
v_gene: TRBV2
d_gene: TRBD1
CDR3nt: TGTGCCAGCAGCGATACGGGACAGGGGAGCTATGGCTACACCTTC
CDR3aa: CASSDTGQGSYGYTF

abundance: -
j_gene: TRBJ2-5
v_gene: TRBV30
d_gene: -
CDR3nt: TGTGCCGGCAGGACAAGCGAGACCCAGTACTTC
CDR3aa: CAGRTSETQYF

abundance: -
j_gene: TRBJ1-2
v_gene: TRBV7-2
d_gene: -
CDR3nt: TGTGCCAGCAGCTTCCGGGACAGCTACACCTTC
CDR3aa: CASSFRDSYTF

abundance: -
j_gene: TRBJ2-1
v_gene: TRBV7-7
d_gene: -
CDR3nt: TGTGCCAGCAGCGAACAGGCCGTGTCCTACAATGAGCAGTTCTTC
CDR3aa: CASSEQAVSYNEQFF

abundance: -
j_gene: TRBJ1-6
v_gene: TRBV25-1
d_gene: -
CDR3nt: TGTGCCAGCAAGCCAGGGGATAATTCACCCCTCCACTTT
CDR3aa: CASKPGDNSPLHF

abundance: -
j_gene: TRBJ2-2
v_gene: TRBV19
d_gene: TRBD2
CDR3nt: TGTGCCAGTAGTACGGGGGGGATACCGAACACCGGGGAGCTGTTTTTT
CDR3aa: CASSTGGIPNTGELFF

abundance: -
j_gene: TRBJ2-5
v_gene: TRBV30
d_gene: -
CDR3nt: TGTGCCTGGAGTCCGGGCAGGGGGACCCAGTACTTC
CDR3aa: CAWSPGRGTQYF

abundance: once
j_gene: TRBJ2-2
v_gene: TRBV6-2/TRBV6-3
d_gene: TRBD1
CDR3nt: TGTGCCAGCAGTTCCTATGGACAGGGCGCCGGGGAGCTGTTTTTT
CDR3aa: CASSSYGQGAGELFF

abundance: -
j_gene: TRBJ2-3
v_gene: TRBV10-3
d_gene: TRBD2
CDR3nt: TGTGCCAGCGGGAGGACAGATACGCAGTATTTT
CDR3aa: CASGRTDTQYF

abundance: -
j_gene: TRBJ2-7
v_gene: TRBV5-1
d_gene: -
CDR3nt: TGCGCCAGCACGCTGACCCAGGGAGGAGGCTACGAGCAGTACTTC
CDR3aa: CASTLTQGGGYEQYF

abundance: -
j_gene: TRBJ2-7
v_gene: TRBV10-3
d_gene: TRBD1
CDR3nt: TGTGCCACAGGCCAGGACAGGGGGCGAGAGCAGTACTTC
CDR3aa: CATGQDRGREQYF

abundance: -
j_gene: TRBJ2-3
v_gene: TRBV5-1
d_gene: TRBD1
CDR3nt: TGCGCCAGCAGCCTACCGACAGGGTTCACAGATACGCAGTATTTT
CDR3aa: CASSLPTGFTDTQYF

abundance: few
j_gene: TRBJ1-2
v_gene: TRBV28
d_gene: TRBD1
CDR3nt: TGTGCCAGCGGCAGGGGACAGTATGGCTACACCTTC
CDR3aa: CASGRGQYGYTF

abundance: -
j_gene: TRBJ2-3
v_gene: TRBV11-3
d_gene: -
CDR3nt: TGTGCCAGCAGCCCCCGGGGGGATACGCAGTATTTT
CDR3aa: CASSPRGDTQYF

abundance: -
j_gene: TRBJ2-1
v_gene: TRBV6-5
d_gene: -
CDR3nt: TGTGCCAGCAGTTACTCGGCGGGGATCAATGAGCAGTTCTTC
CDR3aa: CASSYSAGINEQFF

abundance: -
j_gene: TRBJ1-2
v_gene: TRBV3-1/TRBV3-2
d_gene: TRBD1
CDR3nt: TGTGCCAGCAGCCAAGGTCGGGACAGGAACTATGGCTACACCTTC
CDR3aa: CASSQGRDRNYGYTF

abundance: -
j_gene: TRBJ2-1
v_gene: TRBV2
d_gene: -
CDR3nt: TGTGCCAGCAAGTTTACAGGGAGTTCCTACAATGAGCAGTTCTTC
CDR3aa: CASKFTGSSYNEQFF